The 4 T cell receptor beta chains listed next were all sequenced from one sample in a study of cytomegalovirus exposure and HLA in healthy donors. Use of 60 Vbeta and 13 Jbeta primers characterized the PCR. Produced via immunoSEQ multiplex PCR; TCRdb's table is partial and in-frame only. The table includes around 92,000 clones, approximately 80% detected once. Sequencing used PBMCs. The receptor set was obtained from a man aged 18-30 years in good health and CMV-seronegative.

This clone was counted a few times. This sequence joins TRBV5-1 and TRBJ1-1; D possibly corresponds to TRBD1 (5 bases). V shed 5 bases and J shed 0 bases, with 8 bases lying between them. The germline CDR1 and CDR2 sequences are SGHRS and YFSETQ. The CDR3 has 13 residues. The CDR3 bases are TGCGCCAGCAGGACAGAGATGAACACTGAAGCTTTCTTT. Protein product: CASRTEMNTEAFF.

The chain joins TRBV5-6 to TRBJ1-6; D remains ambiguous. Per germline, CDR1 SGHDT and CDR2 YYEEEE. Deletions cut 0 bases from V and 6 bases from J, with 7 bases between. CDR3 length: 14 amino acids. CDR3 residues: CASSLEYPNSPLHF. The DNA of the CDR3 is TGTGCCAGCAGCTTGGAATATCCTAATTCACCCCTCCACTTT.

The chain has TRBV6-5 and TRBJ1-4; 9 bases are shared with TRBD1. Unmatched junction bases numbered 8, after V lost 6 bases and J lost 6 bases. The CDR3 covers 15 residues. The germline CDR1 and CDR2 sequences are MNHEY and SVGAGI. This CDR3 is CASSPRTGVDEKLFF. CDR3 coding DNA: TGTGCCAGCAGCCCAAGGACAGGGGTCGATGAAAAACTGTTTTTT.

The rearrangement uses TRBV5-1 and TRBJ2-5; a possible D gene is TRBD1 (6 bases). CDR3 size: 15 residues. CDR1 is SGHRS and CDR2 is YFSETQ in the germline V gene. Trimming shortened V by 5 bases and J by 1 base, and 15 bases separated the two germline ends. This chain's CDR3 is CASRTSGAAQETQYF. CDR3 bases: TGCGCCAGCAGGACCTCAGGGGCTGCCCAAGAGACCCAGTACTTC.